The sequence of this TCR beta chain was determined in a study of T cells in Graves' hyperthyroidism and ophthalmopathy. The source material, RNA transcripts, was used to amplify TCR beta CDR3 regions. An initial round of RT-PCR targeting the TCR CDR3 relied on the HTBI primer set. Each CDR3 protein is one row after TCRdb ran MiXCR on the multiplex PCR reads. The sample has around 300,000 distinct CDR3 sequences, about 14% seen once. V lost 6 bases, J lost 0 bases, and 2 bases stayed unmatched. Germline V gene sequence: CDR1 MNHNS, CDR2 SASEGT. The CDR3 runs to 14 residues. This clonotype was found a few times.

The rearrangement joins TRBV6-1 to TRBJ2-3, with TRBD2 identical over 8 bases. The clonotype comes from a woman aged 25 to 39 with Graves' hyperthyroidism that later progressed to Graves' ophthalmopathy. Sequencing used blood. The CDR3 DNA is TGTGCCAGCAGCAAGCGGGAGAGCACAGATACGCAGTATTTT. This gives the protein CASSKRESTDTQYF.